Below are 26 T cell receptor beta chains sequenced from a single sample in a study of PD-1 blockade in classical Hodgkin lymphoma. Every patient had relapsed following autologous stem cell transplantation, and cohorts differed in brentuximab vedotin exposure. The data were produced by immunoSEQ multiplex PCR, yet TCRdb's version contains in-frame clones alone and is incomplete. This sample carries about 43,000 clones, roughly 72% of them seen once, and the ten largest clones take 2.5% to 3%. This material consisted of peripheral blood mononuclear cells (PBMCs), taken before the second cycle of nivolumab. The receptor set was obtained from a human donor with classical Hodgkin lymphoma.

The CDR3 here is CASSFYGDDRAYEQYF. CDR3 DNA: TGTGCCAGCAGTTTCTACGGCGACGACCGGGCCTACGAGCAGTACTTC. This chain links TRBV28 with TRBJ2-7, with no clear D. Germline CDR1 MDHEN, CDR2 SYDVKM. This CDR3 is built from 16 residues. Trimming stripped 3 bases from V and 2 bases from J, with 17 bases between.

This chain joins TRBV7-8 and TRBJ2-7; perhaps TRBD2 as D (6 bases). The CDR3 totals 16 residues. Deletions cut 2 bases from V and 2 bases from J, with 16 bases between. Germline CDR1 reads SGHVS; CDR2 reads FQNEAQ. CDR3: CASSLPEKEGTYEQYF. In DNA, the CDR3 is TGTGCCAGCAGCTTACCCGAAAAGGAGGGAACCTACGAGCAGTACTTC.

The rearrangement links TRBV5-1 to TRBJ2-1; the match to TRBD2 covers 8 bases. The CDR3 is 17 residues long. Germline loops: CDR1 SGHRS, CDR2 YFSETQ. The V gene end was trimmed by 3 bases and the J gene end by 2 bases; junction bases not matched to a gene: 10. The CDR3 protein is CASSSRPVTSAYNEQFF. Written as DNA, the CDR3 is TGCGCCAGCAGCTCCCGCCCGGTGACTAGCGCCTACAATGAGCAGTTCTTC.

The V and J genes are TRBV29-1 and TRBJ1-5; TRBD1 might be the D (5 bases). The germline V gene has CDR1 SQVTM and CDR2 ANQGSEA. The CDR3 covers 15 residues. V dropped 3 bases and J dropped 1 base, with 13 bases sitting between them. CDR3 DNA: TGCAGCGTTGATACGGGCGGGGGGAGCAATCAGCCCCAGCATTTT. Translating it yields CSVDTGGGSNQPQHF.

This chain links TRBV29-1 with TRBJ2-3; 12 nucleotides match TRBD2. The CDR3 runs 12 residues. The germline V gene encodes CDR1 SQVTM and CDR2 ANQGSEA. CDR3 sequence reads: CRGGLAGDTQYF. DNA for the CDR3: TGCAGGGGGGGACTAGCGGGAGATACGCAGTATTTT.

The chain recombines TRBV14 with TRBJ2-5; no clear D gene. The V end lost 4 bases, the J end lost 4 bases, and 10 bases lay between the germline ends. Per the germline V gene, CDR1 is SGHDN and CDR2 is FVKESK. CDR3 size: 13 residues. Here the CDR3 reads CASSPDLRETQYF. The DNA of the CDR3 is TGTGCCAGCAGCCCGGACCTGAGAGAGACCCAGTACTTC.

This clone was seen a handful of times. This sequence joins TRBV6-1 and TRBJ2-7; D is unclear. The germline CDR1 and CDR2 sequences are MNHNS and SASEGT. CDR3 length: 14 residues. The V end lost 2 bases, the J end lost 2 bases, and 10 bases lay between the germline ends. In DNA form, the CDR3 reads TGTGCCAGCAGTGAACCCCGCATCCCCTACGAGCAGTACTTC. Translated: CASSEPRIPYEQYF.

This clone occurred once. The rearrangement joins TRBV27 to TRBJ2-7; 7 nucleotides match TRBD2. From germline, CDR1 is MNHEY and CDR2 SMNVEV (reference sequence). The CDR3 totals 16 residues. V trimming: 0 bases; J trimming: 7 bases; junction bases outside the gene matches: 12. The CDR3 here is CASSLSFGVAGREQYF. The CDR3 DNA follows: TGTGCCAGCAGTTTATCGTTCGGGGTAGCGGGTAGGGAGCAGTACTTC.

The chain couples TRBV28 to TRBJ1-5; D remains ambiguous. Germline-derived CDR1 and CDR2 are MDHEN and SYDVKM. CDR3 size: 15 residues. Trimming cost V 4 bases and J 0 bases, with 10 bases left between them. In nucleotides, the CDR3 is TGTGCCAGCAGTTCCGAGGACGATAGCAATCAGCCCCAGCATTTT. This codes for CASSSEDDSNQPQHF.

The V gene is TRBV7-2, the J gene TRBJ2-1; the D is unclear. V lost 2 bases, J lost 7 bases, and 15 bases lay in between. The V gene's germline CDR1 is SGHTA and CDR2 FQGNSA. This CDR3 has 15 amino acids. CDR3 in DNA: TGTGCCAGCAGCTTATTTCCTCCTAGTTCGAATGAGCAGTTCTTC. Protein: CASSLFPPSSNEQFF.

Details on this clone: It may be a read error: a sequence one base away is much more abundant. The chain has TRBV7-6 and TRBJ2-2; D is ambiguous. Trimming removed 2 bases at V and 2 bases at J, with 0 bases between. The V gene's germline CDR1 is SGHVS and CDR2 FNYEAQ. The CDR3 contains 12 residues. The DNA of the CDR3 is TGTGCCAGCAGCTTAAACACCGGGGAGCTGTTTTTT. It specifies CASSLNTGELFF. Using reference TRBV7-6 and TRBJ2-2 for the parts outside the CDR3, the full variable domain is GAGVSQSPRYKVTKRGQDVALRCDPISGHVSLYWYRQALGQGPEFLTYFNYEAQQDKSGLPNDRFSAERPEGSISTLTIQRTEQRDSAMYRCASSLNTGELFFGEGSRLTVL.

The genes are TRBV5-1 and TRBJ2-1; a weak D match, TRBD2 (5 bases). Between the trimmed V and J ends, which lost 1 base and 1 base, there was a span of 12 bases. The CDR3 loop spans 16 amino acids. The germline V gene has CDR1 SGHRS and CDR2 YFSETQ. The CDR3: CASSLTLTGSYNEQFF. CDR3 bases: TGCGCCAGCAGCTTGACCCTTACGGGGTCCTACAATGAGCAGTTCTTC.

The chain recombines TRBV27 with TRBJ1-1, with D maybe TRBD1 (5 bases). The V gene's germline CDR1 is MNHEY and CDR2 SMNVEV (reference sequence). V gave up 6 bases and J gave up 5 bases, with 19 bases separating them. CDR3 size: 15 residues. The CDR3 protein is CASRFRAGKGTEAFF. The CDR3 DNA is TGTGCCAGCAGATTCCGCGCAGGGAAAGGGACTGAAGCTTTCTTT.

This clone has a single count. CDR3 amino acids: CASSYPGGETQYF. CDR3 sequence (DNA): TGTGCCAGCAGTTATCCGGGCGGAGAGACCCAGTACTTC. The rearrangement joins TRBV6-5 to TRBJ2-5; no definite D call. V was trimmed by 3 bases and J by 4 bases, leaving 9 bases between them. CDR1 MNHEY and CDR2 SVGAGI come from the germline V gene. This CDR3 is built from 13 residues.

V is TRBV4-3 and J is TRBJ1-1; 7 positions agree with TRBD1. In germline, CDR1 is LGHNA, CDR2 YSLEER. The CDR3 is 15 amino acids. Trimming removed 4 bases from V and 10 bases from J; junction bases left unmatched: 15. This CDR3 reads CASSPTGTEIRRAFF. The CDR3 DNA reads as TGCGCCAGCAGCCCCACCGGGACAGAGATACGTAGAGCTTTCTTT.

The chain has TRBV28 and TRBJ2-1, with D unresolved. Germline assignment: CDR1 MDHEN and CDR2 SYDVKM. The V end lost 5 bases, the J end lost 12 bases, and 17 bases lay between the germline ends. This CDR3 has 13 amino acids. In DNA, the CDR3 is TGTGCCAGCAGTCCCGCCGGCCCGGGTCGGCAGTTCTTC. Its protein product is CASSPAGPGRQFF.

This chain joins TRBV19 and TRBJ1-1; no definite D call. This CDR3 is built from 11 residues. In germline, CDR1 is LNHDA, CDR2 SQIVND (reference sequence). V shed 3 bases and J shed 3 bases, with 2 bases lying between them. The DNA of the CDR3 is TGTGCCAGTAGTATGTACACTGAAGCTTTCTTT. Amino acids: CASSMYTEAFF.

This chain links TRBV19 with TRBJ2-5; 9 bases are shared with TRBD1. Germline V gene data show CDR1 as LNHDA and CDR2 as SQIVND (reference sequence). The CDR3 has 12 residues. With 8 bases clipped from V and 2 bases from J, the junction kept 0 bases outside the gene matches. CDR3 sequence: CASGTGQETQYF. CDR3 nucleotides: TGTGCCAGTGGGACAGGGCAAGAGACCCAGTACTTC.

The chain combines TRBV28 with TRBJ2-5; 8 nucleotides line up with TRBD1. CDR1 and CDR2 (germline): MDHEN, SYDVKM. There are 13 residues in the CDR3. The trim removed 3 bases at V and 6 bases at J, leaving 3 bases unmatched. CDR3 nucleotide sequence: TGTGCCAGCAGTTTGACAGGGGCACAGACCCAGTACTTC. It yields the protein CASSLTGAQTQYF.

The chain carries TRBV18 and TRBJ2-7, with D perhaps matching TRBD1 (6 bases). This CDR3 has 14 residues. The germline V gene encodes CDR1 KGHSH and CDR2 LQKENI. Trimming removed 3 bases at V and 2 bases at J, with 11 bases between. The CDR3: CASSPPQGPYEQYF. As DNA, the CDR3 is TGTGCCAGCTCACCTCCACAGGGACCCTACGAGCAGTACTTC.

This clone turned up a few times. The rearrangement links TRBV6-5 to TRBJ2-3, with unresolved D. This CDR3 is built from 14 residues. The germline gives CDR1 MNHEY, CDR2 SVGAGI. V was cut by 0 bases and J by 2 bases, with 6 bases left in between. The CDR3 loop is CASSYSEDTDTQYF. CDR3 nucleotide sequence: TGTGCCAGCAGTTACTCGGAAGACACAGATACGCAGTATTTT.

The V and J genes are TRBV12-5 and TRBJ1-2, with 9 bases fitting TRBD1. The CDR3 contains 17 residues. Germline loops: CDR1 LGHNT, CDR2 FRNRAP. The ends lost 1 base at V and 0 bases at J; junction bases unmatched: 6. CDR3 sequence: CASGLDPGQGTNYGYTF. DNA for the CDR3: TGTGCTAGTGGTTTGGACCCGGGACAGGGAACTAACTATGGCTACACCTTC.

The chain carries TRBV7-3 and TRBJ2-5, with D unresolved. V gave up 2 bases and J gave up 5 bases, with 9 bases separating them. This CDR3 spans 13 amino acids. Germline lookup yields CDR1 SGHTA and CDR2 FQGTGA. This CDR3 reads CASSLRFGETQYF. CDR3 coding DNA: TGTGCCAGCAGCTTACGGTTCGGGGAGACCCAGTACTTC.

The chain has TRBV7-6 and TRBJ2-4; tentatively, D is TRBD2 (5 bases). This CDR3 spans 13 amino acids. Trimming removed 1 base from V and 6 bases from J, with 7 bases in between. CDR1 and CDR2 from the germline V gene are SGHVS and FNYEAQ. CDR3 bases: TGTGCCAGCAGCTTAGAACGGGGAAACATTCAGTACTTC. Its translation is CASSLERGNIQYF.

CDR3 residues: CASSSRGLTGELFF. DNA of the CDR3: TGTGCCAGCTCATCCAGGGGCTTAACCGGGGAGCTGTTTTTT. The chain carries TRBV18 and TRBJ2-2; tentative D call: TRBD1 (6 bases). There are 14 residues in the CDR3. Germline CDR1 and CDR2: KGHSH and LQKENI. V was trimmed by 5 bases and J by 5 bases, leaving 12 bases between them. Based on the CDR3 plus reference TRBV18 and TRBJ2-2, the full variable domain is NAGVMQNPRHLVRRRGQEARLRCSPMKGHSHVYWYRQLPEEGLKFMVYLQKENIIDESGMPKERFSAEFPKEGPSILRIQQVVRGDSAAYFCASSSRGLTGELFFGEGSRLTVL.

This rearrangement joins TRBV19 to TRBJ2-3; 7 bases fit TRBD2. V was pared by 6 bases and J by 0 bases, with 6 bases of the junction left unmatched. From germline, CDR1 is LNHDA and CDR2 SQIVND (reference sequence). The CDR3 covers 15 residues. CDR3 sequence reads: CASSPAGRSTDTQYF. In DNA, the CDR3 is TGTGCCAGTAGCCCAGCGGGAAGAAGCACAGATACGCAGTATTTT.